One and the same sample provided the 6 T cell receptor beta chains below, sequenced in a study of cytomegalovirus exposure and HLA in healthy donors. Vbeta (60) and Jbeta (13) primers were used in the PCR. Measured with immunoSEQ multiplex PCR; TCRdb has only the in-frame clones, and not every one. The data contain about 120,000 clones, approximately 80% of them singletons. The sample taken for sequencing was PBMCs. All receptors derive from a man aged 25-45 years in good health and CMV-seropositive.

The chain employs TRBV10-2 and TRBJ1-2; D remains unclear. The germline V and J ends were trimmed by 7 bases and 2 bases, with 17 bases remaining between them. CDR1 and CDR2 from the germline V gene are WSHSY and SAAADI. The CDR3 consists of 15 residues. The CDR3 region has the DNA TGCGCCAGCACCCCCGGGGAGGTTGTCAACTATGGCTACACCTTC. Encoded protein: CASTPGEVVNYGYTF.

This clone was detected only once. The chain employs TRBV10-3 and TRBJ1-1; 9 nucleotides agree with TRBD1. Germline CDR1 and CDR2: ENHRY and SYGVKD. The CDR3 length is 16 residues. V dropped 0 bases and J dropped 4; count of bases not matched to a gene: 6. Here the CDR3 DNA reads TGTGCCATCAGTGAGTCACATGACAGGGGGACCACTGAAGCTTTCTTT. Protein sequence: CAISESHDRGTTEAFF.

In its sample, this clone was seen once. CDR3 nucleotide sequence: TGTGCCAGCAGTATCACAGGGATTGGTGAGCAGTTCTTC. It encodes CASSITGIGEQFF. The chain carries TRBV28 and TRBJ2-1; tentative D call: TRBD1 (6 bases). Trimming shortened V by 5 bases and J by 9 bases, and 14 bases separated the two germline ends. Germline-derived CDR1 and CDR2 are MDHEN and SYDVKM. The CDR3 totals 13 residues.

CDR3 loop: CASGGLGAGELFF. CDR3 DNA sequence: TGTGCCAGCGGGGGGTTGGGTGCCGGGGAGCTGTTTTTT. The chain joins TRBV2 to TRBJ2-2; tentatively, D is TRBD2 (6 bases). The germline V and J ends were trimmed by 8 bases and 6 bases, with 13 bases remaining between them. Germline CDR1 and CDR2: SNHLY and FYNNEI. The CDR3 contains 13 residues.

The genes are TRBV6-6 and TRBJ1-4; D is possibly TRBD1 (6 bases). Trimming removed 7 bases at V and 0 bases at J, with 15 bases between. Per the germline V gene, CDR1 is MNHNY and CDR2 is SVGAGI (reference sequence). This CDR3 region has 16 residues. The CDR3 DNA is TGTGCCAGCAAAGGCAGGGGAGATACAACTAATGAAAAACTGTTTTTT. Protein product: CASKGRGDTTNEKLFF.

The rearrangement links TRBV4-1 to TRBJ2-1, with D possibly being TRBD1 (5 bases). Germline V gene sequence: CDR1 MGHRA, CDR2 YSYEKL. The CDR3 covers 14 residues. V shed 4 bases and J shed 6 bases, with 13 bases lying between them. The DNA of the CDR3 is TGCGCCAGCAGCCTTCGACAGATGACCAATGAGCAGTTCTTC. It specifies CASSLRQMTNEQFF.